The sequence of this TCR beta chain was determined in a study of T cells in Graves' hyperthyroidism and ophthalmopathy. The study, taken as a whole, reports: Blood also contained most expanded thyroid clonotypes above 0.001.

Clinical symptoms, serum thyroxine and TRAb, thyroid ultrasound and orbital computed tomography were used for the diagnoses. The CDR3 runs 14 residues. V lost 5 bases to trimming and J lost 2 bases, with 13 bases between them. Germline CDR1 MNHEY, CDR2 SVGEGT. Amplified TCR beta CDR3 regions came from RNA transcripts. A first-round RT-PCR of the TCR CDR3 used the HTBI primer set. In TCRdb, the multiplex PCR reads were re-called with MiXCR into one record per CDR3 protein. The sample has about half a million distinct CDR3 sequences; roughly a quarter are singletons. In its sample, this clonotype was seen many times. Its specificity is unknown.

What was sequenced was blood. The chain employs TRBV6-2 or TRBV6-3 and TRBJ2-7; D unresolved. This clonotype was sampled from a woman in her thirties with Graves' ophthalmopathy. DNA for the CDR3: TGTGCCAGCAGTGCTCTGGGATGGGCCTACGAGCAGTACTTC. Translated, it gives CASSALGWAYEQYF.